This TCR beta chain was documented in a study of control samples from healthy donors and cancer patients. CDR1 KGHDR and CDR2 SFDVKD come from the germline V gene. The length of the CDR3 is 17 residues. The V segment lost 3 bases and the J segment 8 bases; nucleotides outside the gene matches: 17. This clone was observed once. Only in-frame clones appear in the TCRdb table, and some are missing; sequencing was by immunoSEQ multiplex PCR. This table holds 99,000 or so clones, 82% found once. V usage is TRBV24-1 and J usage is TRBJ1-2; 7 positions match TRBD1. The receptor's source is a man in his sixties in good health. Sequenced input: blood. The CDR3 loop reads CATSDPQPDRFPVGYTF. The DNA for the CDR3 is TGTGCCACCAGTGATCCCCAGCCGGACAGGTTCCCGGTAGGCTACACCTTC.